This record concerns one T cell receptor beta chain sequence. This clone has more than one count but fewer than ten. Its recognized antigen is unknown. One base away there is no much larger clone; base qualities are not given. The cohort comprised hundreds of healthy bone marrow donors. All cohort members were sampled while nominally healthy, although unrecorded immune exposures were likely present. Of the 600 to 750 cohort members, about 290 had a positive CMV serostatus and about 400 had a negative one, while no CMV serostatus was recorded for the donor. A peripheral blood sample was provided by each donor, and peripheral blood mononuclear cells were used for TCR beta sequencing. Genomic DNA extraction from the blood cell samples was performed with the Qiagen DNeasy Blood Extraction Kit. After removal of 3 bases from V and 2 bases from J, the junction retains 3 bases not matched to a gene. The germline V gene yields MNHNS for CDR1 and SASEGT for CDR2. Taken from cysteine to phenylalanine, the CDR3 has 14 residues. The retained sequence is limited to the CDR3, 42 bases, with the frame set at the first base.

The library relied on the immunoSEQ multiplex PCR assay. For the multiplex PCR, a mixture combining 60 forward primers for TCR Vbeta segments and 13 reverse primers for TCR Jbeta segments was used. The CDR3 region of rearranged TCR beta genes was amplified from genomic DNA by a multiplex PCR assay. On the Illumina HiSeq System, the amplified TCR beta libraries were sequenced as 87-base-pair reads. Concerning the study's data processing: In a later analysis, tens of millions of unique TCR beta chains were counted across the approximately 640 repertoires, and approximately 11 million of these chains were shared by at least two donors. A nearest-neighbor algorithm error-corrected the raw reads and collapsed the reads into unique sequences, merging closely related sequences to remove PCR and sequencing errors. To assign V, D and J gene segments, CDR3 sequences were aligned to IMGT reference sequences. For a sequence to be retained, a match of at least six nucleotides was required to both a V gene segment and a J gene segment. Rearrangements were called productive when the CDR3 lacked stop codons and stayed in frame with V and J; all others were non-productive. CDR3 was defined according to IMGT convention as the region running from the second conserved V-encoded cysteine to the conserved J-encoded phenylalanine. The earlier analysis of about 610 of the donors excluded any sequence lacking an unambiguous match to a single V gene segment. In an earlier analysis of around 590 of the donors, a V segment was called functional when productive rearrangements were above 56.7%, and segregating when the standard deviation between donors exceeded 5%. A statistical classification framework was built to diagnose cytomegalovirus status from the catalog of TCR beta chain sequences. A later analysis assigned V and J genes by comparing TCR nucleotide sequences with IMGT/GENE-DB human TR gene sequences. The TCRdist pipeline was used in a later analysis to assign CDR3 sequences and most-parsimonious VDJ recombination scenarios. A later analysis defined each TCR beta chain by its CDR3 amino acid sequence plus V-gene family, and excluded reads lacking a unique V-gene family. In a later analysis, some 600 highly shared, low-generation-probability nucleotide sequences were removed to address suspected cross-contamination and a sequencing artifact. In a later analysis, a clonal expansion index for each public chain was calculated from normalized within-repertoire ranks of inferred template counts. In a later analysis, generation probabilities were computed with a VDJ recombination model fitted to out-of-frame rearrangements, and the resulting probabilities were checked against IGoR. In a later analysis, TCR-TCR, TCR-HLA and TCR-CMV co-occurrence was scored with hypergeometric tests, and a repertoire-size bias correction was applied to TCR pairs. To estimate false discovery rates, a later analysis permuted the HLA or CMV assignments 20 times. In a later analysis, co-occurring TCRs were grouped with DBSCAN, and TCRdist sequence similarity was added when clustering was performed within HLA-allele-positive subsets. For co-occurrence clustering, repertoires with fewer than 30,000 or more than 120,000 public chains were excluded, along with 4 to 6 repertoires with anomalous nucleotide sharing. TCRdb mirrors the immuneACCESS table, restricted to in-frame sequences. Some clones are absent from its copies; in checked studies, under half trace to an unresolved V gene, and the reason for the others is unknown. V and J calls and clone size come straight from that table; D and trimming were deduced from the DNA. For this sample the table gives roughly 140,000 clones, of which around 79% were detected only once. About 4% of the sample is in the top ten clones.

This specimen comes from a study of cytomegalovirus exposure and HLA in healthy donors (dated by TCRdb to the late 2010s). Regarding the research as a whole: According to an earlier analysis of around 600 of the donors, 200 million or so T cells yielded roughly 100 million unique TCR beta sequences and 276 Gb of sequence data. An early release that covered 640 HLA-typed donors contained around 300 gigabases of sequencing data and roughly 84 million unique TCR sequences. Of the 300 to 500 genotyped donors, 81% were placed in the genetic ancestry cluster associated with self-reported Caucasian donors. The study was designed to test whether signatures of past pathogen exposure could be identified by cataloging public T cell receptors. The study used immunosequencing to profile the T cell repertoires of around 600 subjects and linked those repertoires to cytomegalovirus serostatus. Along with the approximately 700-subject first cohort, a separate validation cohort of more than 90 different subjects was used. To predict cytomegalovirus infection status, the study combined high-throughput TCR immunosequencing, statistical association of individual TCRs with disease status, and machine learning. A later analysis re-examined previously published TCR beta repertoires from 500 to 700 donors and added high-resolution HLA genotyping to investigate patterns of TCR occurrence. The later analysis used no new phenotypic data to find candidate immune exposures, relying instead on TCR beta sequences and their occurrence across donors. To decide whether each TCR beta V gene segment behaved as functional or pseudogenic, an earlier analysis of approximately 620 of the donors relied on high-throughput TCR beta sequencing. Donor age, sex, ethnicity and CMV serostatus were compiled together with the repertoire data. Genome-wide SNP genotypes for about 65% of the roughly 670 donors were used in a later genetic analysis, which treated that subset as a discovery cohort. Every repertoire in the discovery cohort had been generated on one and the same sequencing platform. Both class I and class II loci were covered by HLA typing, at four-digit resolution. Typing coverage differed by locus: A, B, C, DRB1 and DQB1 were typed in about 620-630 donors, DQA1 in about 560, DPA1 in approximately 610, and DPB1 in 400 to 490. A handful of DR-DQ haplotypes were handled as single units for association and clustering because linkage in the cohort was strong. Among 300 to 500 genotyped donors of the cohort, an average of about 220,000 unique TCR beta nucleotide sequences was sequenced per donor, of which about 19% were non-productive. Overall study outcomes, separate from this receptor: A later analysis associated about 17,000 TCR beta sequences with specific HLA alleles at a false discovery rate of 0.05. In the study, approximately 150 TCR beta chains were listed as associated with cytomegalovirus. In vitro tests confirmed that three of the cytomegalovirus-associated TCR beta chains recognize cytomegalovirus antigens. Because the 87-base-pair reads could not distinguish some IMGT-functional V segments, including TRBV6-2 and TRBV6-3, those segments were excluded. The authors suggested that the approach could potentially be generalized to other disease states and immunological phenotypes. Correlated functional status among segregating V segments might reflect linkage disequilibrium, but an unknown experimental factor could not be ruled out. In a later genetic analysis, fewer N-insertions in productive TCRs were reported among donors in an Asian-associated ancestry cluster than the roughly 700-donor mean. Roughly uniform sequencing depth across donors was assumed in presence/absence analyses, although this assumption may not hold. Because some donors lacked HLA typing at each locus, the association tests relied only on the typed subset. According to a later analysis, most CMV-associated TCR beta chains appeared to be HLA-restricted, and the HLA associations seemed to be driven largely by CMV exposure. In an earlier analysis of roughly 560 of the donors, most TCR beta V segments were observed in productive rearrangements about 87% or about 30% of the time, broadly matching IMGT annotations. When HLA alleles, especially DR and DQ, strongly co-occurred, attributing TCR associations to individual alleles was difficult. A further reported finding was that TCR beta sequences accurately predicted the HLA-A and HLA-B alleles for most subjects in the first cohort. According to a later analysis, parvovirus B19, influenza, CMV and Epstein-Barr virus appeared linked to several top co-occurrence clusters. This cohort had only TCR beta chains sequenced, and the lack of alpha or paired-chain data limited which features could be detected. A later genetic analysis associated a missense DCLRE1C variant with V-gene and J-gene trimming of TCR beta chains, and an independent cohort replicated the association. For the cohort, immune exposure information was limited to CMV serostatus. Compared with equally common non-associated chains, HLA-associated TCR beta chains in a later analysis were more clonally expanded and had lower generation probabilities. In a later analysis, TCR association rates were found to vary across HLA loci, with the most associated TCRs seen for DRB1 alleles and the fewest for HLA-C alleles. A cluster of highly shared sequence variants was judged likely to represent a technical artifact of the sequencing pipeline. Most TCR sequences were seen in very few donors, while some public TCRs were found in many individuals. Over 15 rarely observed V segments, including chromosome 9 orphons, were excluded from the earlier analysis of several hundred of the donors because counts were too low. Cytomegalovirus status was reported to be diagnosed by the classifier with high specificity and sensitivity in both the original and validation cohorts.

The sequence is built from TRBV6-1 and TRBJ2-5; TRBD1 matches 7 bases in the middle. Specimen: PBMCs. The sequence was collected from a human donor in good health. The CDR3 protein sequence reads: CASSDYRGQETQYF. The nucleotides read TGTGCCAGCAGTGACTACAGGGGACAAGAGACCCAGTACTTC.